This T cell receptor beta chain was recovered during a study of blood T cell repertoires in COVID-19. Germline lookup yields CDR1 MNHEY and CDR2 SVGAGI. The germline V and J ends were trimmed by 6 bases and 3 bases, with 15 bases remaining between them. The CDR3 has 15 residues. TCRdb's table, derived via immunoSEQ multiplex PCR, lists solely in-frame clones and lacks some. The sample lists roughly 100,000 clones; around 73% were seen once. V and J are TRBV6-5 and TRBJ1-5; no clear D. The clonotype originates from a man aged 55-75 years with active or convalescent COVID-19. What was sequenced was peripheral blood. CDR3 loop: CASSSAGGINQPQHF. The CDR3 DNA reads as TGTGCCAGCAGCAGCGCGGGAGGGATCAATCAGCCCCAGCATTTT.